This TCR beta chain was found in a study of molecular identifiers for immune sequencing clone quantification. With listed TCR primers and previously described methods, bulk TCR libraries were prepared. From the PCR reads, TCRdb called clonotypes with MiXCR, one entry per CDR3 protein. This table holds about 640,000 distinct CDR3 sequences, less than 20% found once. This clonotype was counted many times. Its specificity is not known. Per the germline V gene, CDR1 is SGHAT and CDR2 is FQNNGV. V lost 5 bases and J lost 3; bases outside the gene matches: 8. The CDR3 spans 15 residues. Regarding the study as a whole: Among effectors, clones above 20 RNA copies held over 97% of molecules; among naive cells, under 1%.

Naive CD8 libraries were made from roughly 20,000 to 1,000,000 sorted cells, and they used 10%, 30% or 50% RNA. Sorting recovered naive CD8 T cells on a CD8+CD4-CCR7+CD45RA+ profile. V and J are TRBV11-2 and TRBJ2-5; TRBD2 aligns across 8 bases. The sequence was collected from a human donor in good health. Some libraries in this study had Jurkat cell RNA spiked in. Input material: naive CD8+ T cells from blood, with Jurkat cell RNA spiked in. As for subset: FACS-sorted CD8+CD4-CCR7+CD45RA+ naive T cells. The CDR3 sequence is CASSPRGDLEETQYF. The CDR3 DNA reads as TGTGCCAGCAGCCCGCGGGGGGACCTAGAAGAGACCCAGTACTTC. Combining the CDR3 with reference TRBV11-2 and TRBJ2-5 gives the whole variable domain EAGVAQSPRYKIIEKRQSVAFWCNPISGHATLYWYQQILGQGPKLLIQFQNNGVVDDSQLPKDRFSAERLKGVDSTLKIQPAKLEDSAVYLCASSPRGDLEETQYFGPGTRLLVL.